This is a list of T cell receptor beta chains from one sample in a study of Graves' ophthalmopathy and Graves' hyperthyroidism. One entry per CDR3 protein results from TCRdb running MiXCR on the multiplex PCR reads. Here the sample spans about 700,000 distinct CDR3 sequences, 40% being singletons. Sequencing was done on a sample of peripheral blood. These receptors were obtained from an adult man with Graves' ophthalmopathy. Each CDR3 is given without its conserved first and last residue.

cdr3_aa j_call v_call
STTPGTNKGGYT TRBJ1-2 TRBV29-1
ASSYDGSYYEQY TRBJ2-7 TRBV7-9
ASSYPRTGDYGYT TRBJ1-2 TRBV6-6
ASIPGGRPYEQY TRBJ2-7 TRBV2
ASSYRINSRYT TRBJ1-2 TRBV7-9
SAPSHGTGELF TRBJ2-2 TRBV20-1
AILSPGTYEQY TRBJ2-7 TRBV10-3
ASKGRASGANVLT TRBJ2-6 TRBV19
ASSYSWPGSDEQY TRBJ2-7 TRBV6-5
ASSLGGRNYEQY TRBJ2-7 TRBV7-2
ASSLKGQLHYGYT TRBJ1-2 TRBV5-4
ASSPMQVSYEQY TRBJ2-7 TRBV19
ASSPASVDRGLY TRBJ2-7 TRBV2
ASSLGSQGSYT TRBJ1-2 TRBV11-2
ASSFNIFNRGLRNTIY TRBJ1-3 TRBV7-6
SARGGTGGSLNFATEAF TRBJ1-1 TRBV20-1
SASFGNQPQH TRBJ1-5 TRBV20-1
ASRSSQERGNTIY TRBJ1-3 TRBV10-1
ASSRETQGGPQH TRBJ1-5 TRBV6-6
ASSLAGTGKNSPLH TRBJ1-6 TRBV7-8
ASSLRLAGANEKLF TRBJ1-4 TRBV11-1
ASSQEVTRRTPYEQY TRBJ2-7 TRBV4-1
ASATNSGANVLT TRBJ2-6 TRBV24-1
TSSSINRVGNQPQH TRBJ1-5 TRBV6-2/TRBV6-3
SVAKLEGAYEQY TRBJ2-7 TRBV29-1
ARSYGYT TRBJ1-2 TRBV25-1
ASSNPSTGIQPQH TRBJ1-5 TRBV28
SARLRQGAQGTEAF TRBJ1-1 TRBV20-1
AISEIRTAGEKLF TRBJ1-4 TRBV10-3
SARDPQGGWQPQH TRBJ1-5 TRBV20-1
ASSTYTGADTEAF TRBJ1-1 TRBV19
ASSFVRLAGFGETQY TRBJ2-5 TRBV25-1
NARVADAYQPQH TRBJ1-5 TRBV20-1
SVVLGGGQPLH TRBJ1-6 TRBV29-1
ASSLKQGARRAF TRBJ1-1 TRBV7-9
ASSGVGPLH TRBJ1-6 TRBV7-9
SVGRDYEQY TRBJ2-7 TRBV29-1
ASGQGVTEAF TRBJ1-1 TRBV6-1
ASSISADRAGGNQPQH TRBJ1-5 TRBV19
ASSLLGQVSGSYEQY TRBJ2-7 TRBV7-2